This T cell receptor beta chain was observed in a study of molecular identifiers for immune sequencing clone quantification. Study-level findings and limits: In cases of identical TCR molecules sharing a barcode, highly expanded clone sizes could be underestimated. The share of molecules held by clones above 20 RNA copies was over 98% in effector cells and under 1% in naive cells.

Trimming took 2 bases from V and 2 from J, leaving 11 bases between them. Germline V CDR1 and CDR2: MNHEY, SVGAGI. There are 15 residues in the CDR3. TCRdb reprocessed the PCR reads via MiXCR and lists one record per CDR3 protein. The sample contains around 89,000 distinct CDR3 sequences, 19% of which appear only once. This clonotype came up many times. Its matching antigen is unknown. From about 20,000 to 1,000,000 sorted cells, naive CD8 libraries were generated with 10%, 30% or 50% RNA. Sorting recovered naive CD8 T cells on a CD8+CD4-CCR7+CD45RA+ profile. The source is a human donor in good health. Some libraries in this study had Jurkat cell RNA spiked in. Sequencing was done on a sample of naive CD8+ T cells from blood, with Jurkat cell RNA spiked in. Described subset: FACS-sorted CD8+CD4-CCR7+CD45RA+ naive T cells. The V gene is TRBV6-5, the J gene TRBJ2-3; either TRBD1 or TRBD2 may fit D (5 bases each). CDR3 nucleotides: TGTGCCAGCAGTTACCGGGGCACCTTCACAGATACGCAGTATTTT. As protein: CASSYRGTFTDTQYF.